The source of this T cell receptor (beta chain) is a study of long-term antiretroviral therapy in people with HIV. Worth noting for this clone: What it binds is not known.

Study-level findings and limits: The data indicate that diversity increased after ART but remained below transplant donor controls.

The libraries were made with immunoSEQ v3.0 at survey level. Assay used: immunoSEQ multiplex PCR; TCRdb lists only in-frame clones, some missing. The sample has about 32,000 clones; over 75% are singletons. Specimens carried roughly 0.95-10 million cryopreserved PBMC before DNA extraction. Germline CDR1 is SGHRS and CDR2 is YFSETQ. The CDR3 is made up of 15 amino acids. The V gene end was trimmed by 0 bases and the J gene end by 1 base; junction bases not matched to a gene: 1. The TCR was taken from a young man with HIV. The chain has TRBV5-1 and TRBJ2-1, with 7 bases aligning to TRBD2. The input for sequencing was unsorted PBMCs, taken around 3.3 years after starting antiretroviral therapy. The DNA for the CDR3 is TGCGCCAGCAGCTTGGACGGGAGGTCCTACAATGAGCAGTTCTTC. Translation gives CASSLDGRSYNEQFF.